This T cell receptor (beta chain) is from a study of T cell repertoires in cytomegalovirus infection. As to this clonotype: Its target is unknown.

This CDR3 has 11 residues. The germline V and J ends were trimmed by 5 bases and 10 bases, with 9 bases remaining between them. Germline V gene data show CDR1 as SEHNR and CDR2 as FQNEAQ (reference sequence). TCRdb reprocessed the reads via MiXCR and lists one record per CDR3 protein. This sample has 830,000 or so distinct CDR3 sequences, with approximately 32% found just once. The chain is built from TRBV7-9 and TRBJ2-1; D is unresolved. This receptor was identified in a human donor in good health (CMV status not recorded). Some clones in this sample may be carry-over from other donors' samples. This material consisted of cultured CD8+ T cells from PBMCs, taken from culture after CMV antigen stimulation. The CDR3 coding sequence is TGTGCCAGCAGCCTCCCCAAGGAGCAGTTCTTC. Amino acid sequence: CASSLPKEQFF.